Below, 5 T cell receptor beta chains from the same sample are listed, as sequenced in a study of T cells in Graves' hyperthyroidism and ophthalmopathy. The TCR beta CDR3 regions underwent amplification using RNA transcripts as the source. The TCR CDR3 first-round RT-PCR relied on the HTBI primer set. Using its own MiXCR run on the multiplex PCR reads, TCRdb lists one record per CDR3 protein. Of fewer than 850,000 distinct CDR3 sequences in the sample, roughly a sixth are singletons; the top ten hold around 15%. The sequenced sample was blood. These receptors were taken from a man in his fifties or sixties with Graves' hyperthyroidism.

The CDR3 is CASSPNRVNTEAFF. The DNA of the CDR3 is TGTGCCAGCAGCCCTAACAGGGTGAACACTGAAGCTTTCTTT. The genes are TRBV3-1 and TRBJ1-1, with D perhaps TRBD1 (6 bases). The V end was cut by 4 bases, the J end by 0 bases, with 9 bases between. The CDR3 has 14 residues. The germline CDR1 and CDR2 sequences are LGHDT and YNNKEL (reference sequence).

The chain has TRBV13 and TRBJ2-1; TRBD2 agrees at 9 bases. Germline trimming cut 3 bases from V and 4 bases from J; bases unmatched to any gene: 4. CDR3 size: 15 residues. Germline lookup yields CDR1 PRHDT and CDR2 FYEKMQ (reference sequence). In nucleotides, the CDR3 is TGTGCCAGCAGCTTCCTTCTAGCGGGGTACAATGAGCAGTTCTTC. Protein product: CASSFLLAGYNEQFF.

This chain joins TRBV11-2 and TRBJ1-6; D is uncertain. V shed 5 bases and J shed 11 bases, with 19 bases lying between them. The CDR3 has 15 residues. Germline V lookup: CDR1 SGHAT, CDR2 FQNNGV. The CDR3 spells CASSDHTGRIAPLHF. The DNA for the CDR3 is TGTGCCAGCAGCGACCACACGGGGAGGATTGCACCCCTCCACTTT.

Written as DNA, the CDR3 is TGTGCCAGCAGGGCCCCGGTCATGGATCAGCCCCAGCATTTT. It is translated as CASRAPVMDQPQHF. The chain is built from TRBV2 and TRBJ1-5; D is undetermined. The V end lost 6 bases, the J end lost 5 bases, and 14 bases lay between the germline ends. Germline lookup yields CDR1 SNHLY and CDR2 FYNNEI. This CDR3 comprises 14 residues.

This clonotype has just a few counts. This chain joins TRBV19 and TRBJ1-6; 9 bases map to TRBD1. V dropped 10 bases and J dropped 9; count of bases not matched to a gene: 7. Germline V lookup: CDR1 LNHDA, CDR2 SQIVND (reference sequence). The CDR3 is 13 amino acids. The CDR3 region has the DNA TGTGCCACGGGACAGGGAATGGCTTCACCCCTCCACTTT. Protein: CATGQGMASPLHF.